A selection of T cell receptor beta chains follows, all from one sample in a study of T and B cells in COVID-19 patients. Using its own MiXCR run on the multiplex PCR reads, TCRdb lists one record per CDR3 protein. Of 9,500 or so distinct CDR3 sequences in the sample, approximately 35% were seen once. Source material: blood. The receptors derive from a human donor with active COVID-19. Both conserved end residues are part of each CDR3. D genes are given only for firm matches. A row's size may be missing; if present it is once, few, many or a size class.

>TRBJ2-3|TRBD1|-|TRBV19
CASSIEGQLSTDTQYF
TGTGCCAGTAGTATAGAGGGACAGCTTAGCACAGATACGCAGTATTTT
>TRBJ2-7|-|medium-sized|TRBV19
CATRKDYEQYF
TGTGCCACTCGGAAAGACTACGAGCAGTACTTC
>TRBJ2-2|TRBD2|-|TRBV6-6
CASSPPPGGGTGELFF
TGTGCCAGCAGTCCGCCCCCGGGGGGGGGCACCGGGGAGCTGTTTTTT
>TRBJ2-7|-|medium-sized|TRBV30
CAWSADSEQYF
TGTGCCTGGAGTGCCGACAGCGAGCAGTACTTC
>TRBJ2-5|-|few|TRBV19
CASSISEAETQYF
TGTGCCAGTAGTATCAGCGAGGCGGAGACCCAGTACTTC
>TRBJ2-1|-|-|TRBV5-1
CASSSVGNPGDEQFF
TGCGCCAGCAGCTCTGTGGGGAACCCTGGGGATGAGCAGTTCTTC
>TRBJ1-4|-|-|TRBV6-5
CASSWTARNEKLFF
TGTGCCAGCAGTTGGACAGCGAGGAATGAAAAACTGTTTTTT
>TRBJ1-5|-|medium-sized|TRBV29-1
CSVAVGNQPQHF
TGCAGCGTTGCTGTGGGCAATCAGCCCCAGCATTTT
>TRBJ1-5|-|-|TRBV6-2/TRBV6-3
CASTQSQGMGQPQHF
TGTGCCAGCACCCAATCACAGGGAATGGGTCAGCCCCAGCATTTT
>TRBJ1-4|-|few|TRBV6-5
CASSYSTQNEKLFF
TGTGCCAGCAGTTACTCGACACAGAATGAAAAACTGTTTTTT
>TRBJ2-7|TRBD1|-|TRBV6-1
CASSELNRGYEQYF
TGTGCCAGCAGTGAACTGAACAGGGGGTACGAGCAGTACTTC
>TRBJ2-5|TRBD2|medium-sized|TRBV19
CASSKASGQETQYF
TGTGCCAGTAGTAAGGCTAGCGGCCAAGAGACCCAGTACTTC
>TRBJ2-7|-|-|TRBV7-2
CASVFDRDSYEQYF
TGTGCCAGCGTCTTCGACCGGGACTCCTACGAGCAGTACTTC
>TRBJ2-7|-|-|TRBV4-2
CASSYSRNLDKSYEQYF
TGTGCCAGCAGTTACAGCCGGAACCTGGACAAATCCTACGAGCAGTACTTC
>TRBJ1-3|-|-|TRBV6-5
CASSTVASGSGNTIYF
TGTGCCAGCAGTACCGTGGCCAGCGGCTCTGGAAACACCATATATTTT
>TRBJ2-7|TRBD1|-|TRBV20-1
CSASRDSKHEQYF
TGCAGTGCCAGCCGGGACAGTAAGCACGAGCAGTACTTC
>TRBJ2-2|-|-|TRBV5-1
CASSQGTTTGELFF
TGCGCCAGCAGCCAGGGGACTACCACCGGGGAGCTGTTTTTT
>TRBJ2-1|-|medium-sized|TRBV11-3
CASSLGPYNEQFF
TGTGCCAGCAGCTTAGGCCCCTACAATGAGCAGTTCTTC
>TRBJ2-1|TRBD2|-|TRBV30
CARSTSGRGEQFF
TGTGCCAGGAGTACTAGCGGGAGAGGTGAGCAGTTCTTC
>TRBJ1-2|-|-|TRBV6-5
CASLGRPYGYTF
TGTGCCAGCCTTGGCAGGCCCTATGGCTACACCTTC
>TRBJ2-3|TRBD2|few|TRBV12-3/TRBV12-4
CASSIGRGGSDTQYF
TGTGCCAGCAGTATCGGGAGGGGGGGGTCGGATACGCAGTATTTT
>TRBJ2-2|TRBD1|-|TRBV7-2
CASSSGTGITGELFF
TGTGCCAGCAGTTCCGGGACAGGGATCACCGGGGAGCTGTTTTTT
>TRBJ2-2|TRBD2|-|TRBV19
CASSTLAGENTGELFF
TGTGCCAGTAGTACCCTAGCGGGGGAAAACACCGGGGAGCTGTTTTTT
>TRBJ2-2|-|medium-sized|TRBV19
CASSMAAGELFF
TGTGCCAGTAGTATGGCTGCCGGGGAGCTGTTTTTT
>TRBJ1-2|-|-|TRBV5-6
CASSWAGEDYGYTF
TGTGCCAGCAGCTGGGCCGGAGAAGACTATGGCTACACCTTC
>TRBJ2-3|-|once|TRBV4-1
CASSHGHPYSTDTQYF
TGCGCCAGCAGCCATGGGCACCCCTATTCGACAGATACGCAGTATTTT
>TRBJ2-7|TRBD1|-|TRBV18
CASSPLPGTGAPSEQYF
TGTGCCAGCTCACCGCTACCCGGGACAGGGGCGCCTAGCGAGCAGTACTTC
>TRBJ1-6|TRBD1|-|TRBV20-1
CSAREGQRSYNSPLHF
TGCAGTGCTAGAGAGGGACAGCGCAGCTATAATTCACCCCTCCACTTT
>TRBJ2-1|TRBD2|once|TRBV27
CASSLTRTSGDYNEQFF
TGTGCCAGCAGTTTAACGAGGACTAGCGGGGACTACAATGAGCAGTTCTTC
>TRBJ1-5|TRBD1|-|TRBV5-6
CASSLLGQGNGGNQPQHF
TGTGCCAGCAGCTTGCTGGGACAGGGGAATGGTGGCAATCAGCCCCAGCATTTT
>TRBJ2-3|-|-|TRBV6-5
CASIPPSGRHTDTQYF
TGTGCCAGCATCCCTCCCAGCGGTCGACACACAGATACGCAGTATTTT
>TRBJ1-2|-|-|TRBV6-2/TRBV6-3
CASSSPGTYTF
TGTGCCAGCAGTTCACCAGGGACTTACACCTTC
>TRBJ2-3|-|few|TRBV27
CASSHPTDTQYF
TGTGCCAGCAGTCATCCCACAGATACGCAGTATTTT
>TRBJ2-3|TRBD1|-|TRBV27
CASSPIRQGAKDTQYF
TGTGCCAGCAGTCCCATACGACAGGGGGCGAAGGATACGCAGTATTTT
>TRBJ2-1|-|few|TRBV24-1
CATSDLRQADEQFF
TGTGCCACCAGTGATCTGCGTCAGGCGGATGAGCAGTTCTTC
>TRBJ1-1|TRBD1|few|TRBV27
CASSPDRADTEAFF
TGTGCCAGCAGCCCGGACAGGGCGGACACTGAAGCTTTCTTT
>TRBJ2-3|-|few|TRBV19
CASSDRTTDTQYF
TGTGCCAGTAGTGACCGGACCACAGATACGCAGTATTTT
>TRBJ2-5|-|few|TRBV27
CASRLGGGRWPETQYF
TGTGCCAGCAGGCTTGGAGGGGGGCGGTGGCCGGAGACCCAGTACTTC
>TRBJ1-5|-|medium-sized|TRBV27
CASSLIWAQPQHF
TGTGCCAGCAGTTTAATCTGGGCACAGCCCCAGCATTTT
>TRBJ1-1|-|-|TRBV21-1
CASSKESKQPHMNTEAFF
TGTGCCAGCAGCAAAGAAAGCAAACAGCCCCACATGAACACTGAAGCTTTCTTT
>TRBJ1-4|TRBD1|few|TRBV10-3
CAISPGTGIGNEKLFF
TGTGCCATCAGTCCCGGGACAGGGATCGGGAATGAAAAACTGTTTTTT
>TRBJ1-4|-|medium-sized|TRBV12-3/TRBV12-4
CASSQTQGEEKLFF
TGTGCCAGCAGCCAAACACAGGGAGAAGAAAAACTGTTTTTT
>TRBJ1-2|-|-|TRBV18
CASSPSGGSGYGYTF
TGTGCCAGCTCACCCTCCGGGGGCTCGGGCTATGGCTACACCTTC
>TRBJ2-5|-|medium-sized|TRBV29-1
CSAGPPETQYF
TGCAGCGCGGGGCCCCCCGAGACCCAGTACTTC
>TRBJ1-5|-|-|TRBV29-1
CSVEETVNQPQHF
TGCAGCGTTGAAGAGACAGTGAATCAGCCCCAGCATTTT
>TRBJ2-7|-|-|TRBV5-4
CASSLDVLSYEQYF
TGTGCCAGCAGCTTGGACGTCCTCTCCTACGAGCAGTACTTC
>TRBJ2-1|-|-|TRBV30
CAWGGNEQFF
TGTGCCTGGGGAGGGAATGAGCAGTTCTTC
>TRBJ1-1|TRBD1|-|TRBV6-1
CASSPGQGTNTEAFF
TGTGCCAGCAGCCCGGGACAGGGAACGAACACTGAAGCTTTCTTT
>TRBJ2-2|TRBD1|few|TRBV5-5
CASSPGQGFHTGELFF
TGTGCCAGCAGCCCCGGACAGGGGTTTCACACCGGGGAGCTGTTTTTT
>TRBJ1-1|-|-|TRBV27
CASATEMNTEAFF
TGTGCCAGCGCGACAGAAATGAACACTGAAGCTTTCTTT
>TRBJ1-2|-|-|TRBV7-9
CASSLGVDGYTF
TGTGCCAGCAGCTTAGGGGTAGATGGCTACACCTTC
>TRBJ2-3|-|many|TRBV11-3
CASSLGEISTDTQYF
TGTGCCAGCAGCTTAGGGGAGATTAGCACAGATACGCAGTATTTT
>TRBJ1-5|-|few|TRBV12-3/TRBV12-4
CASSFGNGNQPQHF
TGTGCCAGCAGTTTTGGGAATGGCAATCAGCCCCAGCATTTT
>TRBJ1-1|-|few|TRBV20-1
CSAPGEGGTEAFF
TGCAGTGCCCCAGGGGAGGGCGGCACTGAAGCTTTCTTT
>TRBJ1-2|TRBD1|-|TRBV27
CASSFPGGEGGYTF
TGTGCCAGCAGTTTCCCAGGGGGCGAGGGAGGCTACACCTTC
>TRBJ2-7|TRBD2|few|TRBV6-5
CASSPLGSGRAYEQYF
TGTGCCAGCAGCCCCTTGGGTAGCGGGAGGGCCTACGAGCAGTACTTC
>TRBJ1-2|TRBD1|-|TRBV19
CASSRQGSGGYTF
TGTGCCAGTAGTAGACAGGGAAGTGGGGGCTACACCTTC
>TRBJ2-7|TRBD1|-|TRBV10-3
CAILDRGETYEQYF
TGTGCCATCCTCGACAGGGGAGAGACCTACGAGCAGTACTTC
>TRBJ1-2|-|-|TRBV5-3
CARSCEIYGYTF
TGTGCCAGAAGCTGCGAAATCTATGGCTACACCTTC